These 22 T cell receptor beta chains were sequenced from one sample in a study of CD8 T cells in Susac syndrome. The authors reverse transcribed roughly 0.5 to 1 ug RNA with random hexamers. Using its own MiXCR run on the immunoSEQ multiplex PCR reads, TCRdb lists one record per CDR3 protein. The sample lists just over 80,000 distinct CDR3 sequences; just under 95% were seen once. Input material: CD8+ T cells from PBMCs. The receptors come from a human donor in good health.

Here the CDR3 reads CASSAEGATDTQYF. CDR3 nucleotides: TGTGCCAGCAGCGCGGAGGGTGCCACAGATACGCAGTATTTT. V and J are TRBV9 and TRBJ2-3, with D possibly being TRBD2 (6 bases). Trimming cost V 3 bases and J 2 bases, with 10 bases left between them. CDR3 length equals 14 residues. CDR1 SGDLS and CDR2 YYNGEE come from the germline V gene. Together with reference TRBV9 and TRBJ2-3, the CDR3 gives the full variable domain: DSGVTQTPKHLITATGQRVTLRCSPRSGDLSVYWYQQSLDQGLQFLIQYYNGEERAKGNILERFSAQQFPDLHSELNLSSLELGDSALYFCASSAEGATDTQYFGPGTRLTVL.

This chain uses TRBV9 with TRBJ2-2, with 9 bases matching TRBD1. The CDR3 consists of 14 residues. Losses at the gene ends were 6 bases for V and 3 bases for J; bases not matched to a gene: 3. The germline CDR1 and CDR2 sequences are SGDLS and YYNGEE. This CDR3 is CASTGQGDTGELFF. CDR3 in DNA: TGTGCCAGCACGGGACAGGGAGACACCGGGGAGCTGTTTTTT.

The genes are TRBV14 and TRBJ1-1; D is unclear. The CDR3 has 12 amino acids. Trimming shortened V by 4 bases and J by 11 bases, and 14 bases separated the two germline ends. Germline CDR1 and CDR2: SGHDN and FVKESK. The CDR3 bases are TGTGCCAGCAGCCTACTTGGTGGCTCTGCTTTCTTT. Amino acid sequence: CASSLLGGSAFF.

The J gene is TRBJ2-7, the V gene TRBV4-3; D uncertain. V lost 0 bases, J lost 0 bases, and 6 bases lay in between. Germline CDR1 reads LGHNA; CDR2 reads YSLEER. The CDR3 sequence is 14 residues long. Here the CDR3 DNA reads TGCGCCAGCAGCCAAGAGTGGAGCTCCTACGAGCAGTACTTC. Protein sequence: CASSQEWSSYEQYF.

The V gene is TRBV20-1, the J gene TRBJ2-1; TRBD1 might be the D (6 bases). Germline-derived CDR1 and CDR2 are DFQATT and SNEGSKA (reference sequence). V was cut by 2 bases and J by 7 bases, with 18 bases left in between. The CDR3 consists of 15 residues. The CDR3 DNA sequence: TGCAGTGCTAGAAGTCCGAAGGGGGAGATGAATGAGCAGTTCTTC. It specifies CSARSPKGEMNEQFF.

V gene TRBV2 combines with J gene TRBJ1-5; no definite D call. Trimming took 3 bases from V and 8 from J, leaving 14 bases between them. This CDR3 comprises 14 residues. The germline gives CDR1 SNHLY, CDR2 FYNNEI. CDR3 DNA sequence: TGTGCCAGCAGTGATGACCCCTTGATTGAGCCCCAGCATTTT. This gives the protein CASSDDPLIEPQHF. Using reference TRBV2 and TRBJ1-5 for the parts outside the CDR3, the full variable domain is EPEVTQTPSHQVTQMGQEVILRCVPISNHLYFYWYRQILGQKVEFLVSFYNNEISEKSEIFDDQFSVERPDGSNFTLKIRSTKLEDSAMYFCASSDDPLIEPQHFGDGTRLSIL.

The rearrangement links TRBV27 to TRBJ1-5; possible D gene TRBD1, 5 bases. CDR1 and CDR2 (germline): MNHEY, SMNVEV (reference sequence). The CDR3 totals 16 residues. Trimming took off 10 bases at V and 6 bases at J, with 25 bases between the two ends. The CDR3 region has the DNA TGTGCCACCGTAGACACAGGCGGAGGGGCCAGTCAGCCCCAGCATTTT. As protein: CATVDTGGGASQPQHF.

The rearrangement joins TRBV24-1 to TRBJ1-5, with D perhaps matching TRBD1 (6 bases). This CDR3 spans 13 amino acids. V was shortened by 1 base and J by 10 bases, with 10 bases between the two germline ends. Per the germline V gene, CDR1 is KGHDR and CDR2 is SFDVKD. The DNA of the CDR3 is TGTGCCACCAGTGATTTCCCCGGGGGCCCCCAGCATTTT. Translating it yields CATSDFPGGPQHF.

The chain recombines TRBV28 with TRBJ2-5; TRBD2 agrees at 10 bases. Unmatched junction bases numbered 17, after V lost 6 bases and J lost 1 base. The CDR3 contains 19 residues. The germline CDR1 and CDR2 sequences are MDHEN and SYDVKM. This chain's CDR3 is CASSPQGPGLASRQETQYF. For the CDR3, the DNA is TGTGCCAGCAGCCCCCAGGGACCGGGACTAGCGAGCCGCCAAGAGACCCAGTACTTC.

Here the CDR3 reads CSAPDSGGRDEQYF. The CDR3 nucleotides are TGCAGTGCACCCGACAGCGGGGGGCGGGACGAGCAGTACTTC. This rearrangement joins TRBV20-1 to TRBJ2-7; 9 nucleotides line up with TRBD2. CDR1 and CDR2 from the germline V gene are DFQATT and SNEGSKA (reference sequence). The CDR3 extends over 14 amino acids. Trimming removed 6 bases from V and 5 bases from J; junction bases left unmatched: 11.

The CDR3 loop is CASSAGTSGSQETQYF. As DNA, the CDR3 is TGTGCCAGCAGCGCCGGGACTAGCGGGAGCCAAGAGACCCAGTACTTC. The chain has TRBV9 and TRBJ2-5; the match to TRBD2 covers 14 bases. V shed 3 bases, J shed 1 base, and the junction held 2 bases outside the gene matches. The CDR3 runs to 16 residues. Germline V gene lookup returns CDR1 SGDLS and CDR2 YYNGEE.

This chain joins TRBV14 and TRBJ1-1; D not certain. Germline CDR1 reads SGHDN; CDR2 reads FVKESK. CDR3 size: 13 residues. V gave up 0 bases and J gave up 8 bases, with 10 bases separating them. CDR3 sequence: CASSQESVIEAFF. CDR3 DNA sequence: TGTGCCAGCAGCCAAGAATCAGTAATCGAAGCTTTCTTT.

The chain carries TRBV7-8 and TRBJ2-1, with 8 bases lining up with TRBD1. This CDR3 region has 16 residues. CDR1 SGHVS and CDR2 FQNEAQ come from the germline V gene. The V gene end was trimmed by 1 base and the J gene end by 0 bases; junction bases not matched to a gene: 2. In DNA, the CDR3 is TGTGCCAGCAGCTTAGGGGGGACAGGCTCCTACAATGAGCAGTTCTTC. Protein: CASSLGGTGSYNEQFF.

This sequence joins TRBV28 and TRBJ2-5; D not resolved. Trimming removed 5 bases at V and 5 bases at J, with 9 bases between. Germline CDR1 reads MDHEN; CDR2 reads SYDVKM. This CDR3 is 12 amino acids long. The CDR3 DNA is TGTGCCAGCAGTCACCCCCGCGAGACCCAGTACTTC. This translates into CASSHPRETQYF.

CDR3 residues: CASRVAGGPPETQYF. The CDR3 nucleotides read TGTGCCAGCAGGGTGGCGGGAGGGCCCCCAGAGACCCAGTACTTC. V is TRBV27 and J is TRBJ2-5; 9 bases are a match to TRBD2. Trimming at V came to 6 bases and at J to 4 bases, leaving 9 bases not matched to a gene. The CDR3 spans 15 residues. CDR1 is MNHEY, CDR2 SMNVEV, per germline (reference sequence).

The V gene is TRBV3-1, the J gene TRBJ2-3; tentative D call: TRBD2 (5 bases). This CDR3 region has 17 residues. Trimming took 1 base from V and 1 from J, leaving 15 bases between them. Per germline, CDR1 LGHDT and CDR2 YNNKEL (reference sequence). The CDR3 DNA reads as TGTGCCAGCAGCCAAGGTCGAGACGCGGGCCGCACAGATACGCAGTATTTT. It encodes CASSQGRDAGRTDTQYF.

This CDR3 reads CSVEVRTGGPNTEAFF. CDR3 in DNA: TGCAGCGTTGAAGTTCGAACTGGGGGCCCGAACACTGAAGCTTTCTTT. The chain is built from TRBV29-1 and TRBJ1-1, with a possible D match to TRBD1 (6 bases). The CDR3 is 16 residues long. V was cut by 1 base and J by 1 base, with 16 bases left in between. Germline V gene data show CDR1 as SQVTM and CDR2 as ANQGSEA. The full variable domain, its missing parts supplied by reference TRBV29-1 and TRBJ1-1, is SAVISQKPSRDICQRGTSLTIQCQVDSQVTMMFWYRQQPGQSLTLIATANQGSEATYESGFVIDKFPISRPNLTFSTLTVSNMSPEDSSIYLCSVEVRTGGPNTEAFFGQGTRLTVV.

This chain joins TRBV30 and TRBJ2-1; D is undetermined. Germline CDR1 GTSNPN, CDR2 SVGIG (reference sequence). Deletions cut 2 bases from V and 7 bases from J, with 9 bases between. The CDR3 has 12 amino acids. As DNA, the CDR3 is TGTGCCTGGAGTACTCTGGGGAATGAGCAGTTCTTC. This encodes CAWSTLGNEQFF.

This clonotype was detected only once. The chain has TRBV15 and TRBJ1-1, with D possibly TRBD1 on 6 matching bases. This CDR3 is built from 15 residues. Trimming took 0 bases from V and 1 from J, leaving 9 bases between them. Germline lookup yields CDR1 LNHNV and CDR2 YYDKDF (reference sequence). The CDR3 DNA follows: TGTGCCACCAGCAGAGAGGGGGCGAGGAACACTGAAGCTTTCTTT. It encodes CATSREGARNTEAFF.

This sequence joins TRBV20-1 and TRBJ2-1, with 14 bases lining up with TRBD2. The V segment lost 1 base and the J segment 1 base; nucleotides outside the gene matches: 3. This CDR3 has 17 residues. Germline assignment: CDR1 DFQATT and CDR2 SNEGSKA (reference sequence). In DNA, the CDR3 is TGCAGTGCTAGAGGACTAGCGGGAGGGCCATCCTACAATGAGCAGTTCTTC. This sequence encodes CSARGLAGGPSYNEQFF.

V is TRBV27 and J is TRBJ2-1; 10 nucleotides agree with TRBD2. Per the germline V gene, CDR1 is MNHEY and CDR2 is SMNVEV (reference sequence). After removal of 4 bases from V and 7 bases from J, the junction contained 10 bases not matched to a gene. CDR3 length equals 16 residues. CDR3: CASSYLTSGTRNEQFF. In DNA form, the CDR3 reads TGTGCCAGCAGTTATTTAACTAGCGGGACTAGGAATGAGCAGTTCTTC.

This chain uses TRBV27 with TRBJ1-5, with TRBD1 matching over 7 bases. This CDR3 contains 14 residues. CDR1 is MNHEY and CDR2 is SMNVEV in the germline V gene (reference sequence). V shed 6 bases and J 3 bases; nucleotides not matched to a gene: 5. The CDR3 sequence: CASRFTGDNQPQHF. As DNA, the CDR3 is TGTGCCAGCAGGTTCACAGGGGACAATCAGCCCCAGCATTTT.